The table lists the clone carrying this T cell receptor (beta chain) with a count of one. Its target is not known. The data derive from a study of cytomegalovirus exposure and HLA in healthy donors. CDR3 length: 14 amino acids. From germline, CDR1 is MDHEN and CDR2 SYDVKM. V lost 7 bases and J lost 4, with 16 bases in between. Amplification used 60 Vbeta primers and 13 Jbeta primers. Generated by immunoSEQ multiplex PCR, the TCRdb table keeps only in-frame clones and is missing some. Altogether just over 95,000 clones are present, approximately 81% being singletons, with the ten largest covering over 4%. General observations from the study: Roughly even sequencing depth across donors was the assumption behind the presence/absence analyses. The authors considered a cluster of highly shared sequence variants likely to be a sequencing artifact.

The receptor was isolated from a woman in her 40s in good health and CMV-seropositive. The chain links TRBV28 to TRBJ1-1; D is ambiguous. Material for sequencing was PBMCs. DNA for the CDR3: TGTGCCAGCACTTGGGAGAAGAAGGGCACTGAAGCTTTCTTT. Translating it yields CASTWEKKGTEAFF.